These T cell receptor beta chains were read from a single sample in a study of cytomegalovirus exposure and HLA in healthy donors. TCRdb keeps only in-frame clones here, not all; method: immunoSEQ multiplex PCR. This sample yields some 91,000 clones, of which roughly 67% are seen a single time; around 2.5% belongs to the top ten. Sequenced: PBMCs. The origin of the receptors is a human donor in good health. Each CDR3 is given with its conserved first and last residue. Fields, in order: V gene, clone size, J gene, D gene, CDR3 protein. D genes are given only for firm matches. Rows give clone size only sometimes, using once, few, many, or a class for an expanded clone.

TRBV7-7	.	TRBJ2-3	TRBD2	CASSLVGTSGGTDTQYF
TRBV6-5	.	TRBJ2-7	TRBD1	CASSFGQGGYEQYF
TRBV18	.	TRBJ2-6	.	CASSLSVTGANVLTF
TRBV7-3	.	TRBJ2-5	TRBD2	CASSGGAGGQETQYF
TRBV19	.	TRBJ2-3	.	CASTDRSTDTQYF
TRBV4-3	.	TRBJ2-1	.	CASSQVALVTYNEQFF
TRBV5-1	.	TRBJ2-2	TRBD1	CASSLRTGPGELFF
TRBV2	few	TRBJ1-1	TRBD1	CASSVTGGGTEAFF
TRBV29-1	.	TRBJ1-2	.	CSVEDQWGDGYTF
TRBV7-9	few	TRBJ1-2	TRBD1	CASSLALGQGWDGYTF
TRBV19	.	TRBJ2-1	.	CASSWVGGIGRYNEQFF
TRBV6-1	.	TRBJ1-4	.	CASSEAAREKLFF
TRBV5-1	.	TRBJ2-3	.	CASRSSGLTDTQYF
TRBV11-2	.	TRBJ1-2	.	CASTDSGRGYTF
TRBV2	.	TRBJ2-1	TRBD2	CASRREPSGGCEQFF
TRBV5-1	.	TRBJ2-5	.	CASSLFGFQETQYF
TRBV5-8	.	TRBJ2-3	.	CASSLGGVDTQYF
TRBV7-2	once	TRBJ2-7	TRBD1	CASSLLGGRSYEQYF
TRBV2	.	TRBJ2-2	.	CAGGGRWSGELFF
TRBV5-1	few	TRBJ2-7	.	CASTNTPDKYEQYF
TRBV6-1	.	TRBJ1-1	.	CASRGGRDTEAFF
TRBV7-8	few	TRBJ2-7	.	CASSFGAQTGYEQYF
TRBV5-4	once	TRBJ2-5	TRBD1	CASSLDRGETQYF
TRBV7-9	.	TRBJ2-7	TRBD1	CASRHTGAMTYEQYF
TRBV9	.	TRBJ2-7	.	CASSPSTTVYGEQYF
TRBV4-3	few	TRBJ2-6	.	CASSQDRNSGANVLTF
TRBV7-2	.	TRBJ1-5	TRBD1	CASSLGSGGEGPQHF
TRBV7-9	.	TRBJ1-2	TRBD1	CASSLVQGAAGYTF
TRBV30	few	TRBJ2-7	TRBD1	CAWARRTGGEYEQYF
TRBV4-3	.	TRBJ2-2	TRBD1	CASSQVGTVNTGELFF
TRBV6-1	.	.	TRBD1	CASSERRRQGAYEQYF
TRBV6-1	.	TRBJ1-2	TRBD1	CASSAGTGEANYGYTF
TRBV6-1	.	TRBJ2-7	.	CASSESMGTYYEQYF
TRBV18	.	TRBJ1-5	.	CASSRLSDSNQPQHF
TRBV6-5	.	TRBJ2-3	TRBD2	CASRSGGTDTQYF
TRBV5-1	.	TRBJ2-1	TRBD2	CASSYIAGAGNEQFF
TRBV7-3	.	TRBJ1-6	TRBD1	CASSQTGGGPSPLHF
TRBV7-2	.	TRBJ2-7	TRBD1	CASIPGGVYYEQYF
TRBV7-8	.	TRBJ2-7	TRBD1	CASSLSGTGIHEQYF
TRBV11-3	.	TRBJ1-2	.	CASSLAGNRGYTF
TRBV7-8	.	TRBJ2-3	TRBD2	CASSLVSGVEDTQYF
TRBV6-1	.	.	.	CASSFQTAQSYEQYF
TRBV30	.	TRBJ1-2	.	CAWSLKPPSHGYTF
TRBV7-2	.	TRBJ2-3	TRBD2	CASSLRGGGARADTQYF